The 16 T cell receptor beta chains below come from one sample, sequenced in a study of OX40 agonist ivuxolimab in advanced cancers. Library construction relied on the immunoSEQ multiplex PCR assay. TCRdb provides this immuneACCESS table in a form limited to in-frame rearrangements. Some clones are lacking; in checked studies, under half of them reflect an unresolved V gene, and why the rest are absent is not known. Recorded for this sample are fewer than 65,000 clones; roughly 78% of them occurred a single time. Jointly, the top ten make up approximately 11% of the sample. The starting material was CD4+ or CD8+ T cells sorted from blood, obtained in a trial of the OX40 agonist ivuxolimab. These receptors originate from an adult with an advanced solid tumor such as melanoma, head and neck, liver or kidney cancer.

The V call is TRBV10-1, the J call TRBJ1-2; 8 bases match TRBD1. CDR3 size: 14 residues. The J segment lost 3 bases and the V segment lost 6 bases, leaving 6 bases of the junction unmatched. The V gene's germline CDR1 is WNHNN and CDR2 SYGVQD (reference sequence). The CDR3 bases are TGCGCCAGCAGAAGGACAGGGAGATACTATGGCTACACCTTC. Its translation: CASRRTGRYYGYTF.

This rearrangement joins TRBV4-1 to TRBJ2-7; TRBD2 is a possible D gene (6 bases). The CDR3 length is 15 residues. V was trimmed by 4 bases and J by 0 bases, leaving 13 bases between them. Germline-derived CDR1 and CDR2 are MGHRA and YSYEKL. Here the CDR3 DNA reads TGCGCCAGCAGCCTAAGCGGGTATAGCTCCTACGAGCAGTACTTC. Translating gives CASSLSGYSSYEQYF.

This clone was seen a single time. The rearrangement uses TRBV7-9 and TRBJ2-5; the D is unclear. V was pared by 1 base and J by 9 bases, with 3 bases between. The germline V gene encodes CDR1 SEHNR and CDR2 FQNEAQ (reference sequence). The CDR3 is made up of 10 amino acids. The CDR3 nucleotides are TGTGCCAGCAGCTTAGGCCCCCAGTACTTC. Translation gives CASSLGPQYF.

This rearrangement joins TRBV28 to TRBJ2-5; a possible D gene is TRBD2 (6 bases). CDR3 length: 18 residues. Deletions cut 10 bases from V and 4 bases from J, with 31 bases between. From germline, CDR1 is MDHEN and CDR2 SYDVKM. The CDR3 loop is CATYLGYSGTPGRETQYF. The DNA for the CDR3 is TGTGCCACCTACTTGGGCTATTCCGGGACTCCTGGGCGAGAGACCCAGTACTTC.

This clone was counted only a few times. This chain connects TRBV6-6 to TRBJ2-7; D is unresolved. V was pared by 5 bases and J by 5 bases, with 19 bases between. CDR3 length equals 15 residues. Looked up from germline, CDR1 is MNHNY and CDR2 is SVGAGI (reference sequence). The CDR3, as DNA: TGTGCCAGCAGTCCGAGTGGGTTCTTGGGAAACGAGCAGTACTTC. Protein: CASSPSGFLGNEQYF.

CDR3 sequence: CASSPPGTMNTEAFF. The CDR3, as DNA: TGTGCCAGCAGCCCCCCCGGGACAATGAACACTGAAGCTTTCTTT. The V and J genes are TRBV11-1 and TRBJ1-1; possible D gene TRBD1, 6 bases. The CDR3 extends over 15 amino acids. Germline values: CDR1 SGHAT, CDR2 FQDESV (reference sequence). With 5 bases removed from V and 0 bases from J, the gap between germline ends came to 13 bases.

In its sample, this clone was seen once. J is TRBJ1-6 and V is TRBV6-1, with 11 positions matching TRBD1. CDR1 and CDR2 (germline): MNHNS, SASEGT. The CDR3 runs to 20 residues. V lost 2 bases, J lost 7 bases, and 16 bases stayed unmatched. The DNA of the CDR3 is TGTGCCAGCAGTGAACGGGGACAGGGGGTCGGCGGATACCTAAATTCACCCCTCCACTTT. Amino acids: CASSERGQGVGGYLNSPLHF.

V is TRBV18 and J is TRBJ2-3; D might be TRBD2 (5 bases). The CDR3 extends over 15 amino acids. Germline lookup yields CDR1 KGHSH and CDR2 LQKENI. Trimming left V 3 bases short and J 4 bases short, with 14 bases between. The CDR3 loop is CASSPSGGVPDTQYF. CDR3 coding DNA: TGTGCCAGCTCACCTTCCGGAGGTGTACCAGATACGCAGTATTTT.

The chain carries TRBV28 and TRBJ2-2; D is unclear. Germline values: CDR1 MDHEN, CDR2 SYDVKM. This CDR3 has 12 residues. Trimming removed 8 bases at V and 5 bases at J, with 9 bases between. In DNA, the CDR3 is TGTGCCAGCCTGGGTGGAACCGGGGAGCTGTTTTTT. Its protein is CASLGGTGELFF.

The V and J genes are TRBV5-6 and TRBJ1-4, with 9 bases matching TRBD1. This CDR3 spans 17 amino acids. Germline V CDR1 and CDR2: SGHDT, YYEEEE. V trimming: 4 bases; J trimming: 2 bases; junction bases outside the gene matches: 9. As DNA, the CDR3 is TGTGCCAGCAGCCTCCGCCCGGGACAGGGTACTAATGAAAAACTGTTTTTT. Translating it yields CASSLRPGQGTNEKLFF.

The CDR3 is CASSVAGPGVGANVLTF. CDR3 in DNA: TGTGCCAGCAGCGTAGCGGGACCAGGGGTAGGGGCCAACGTCCTGACTTTC. The chain combines TRBV9 with TRBJ2-6, with D possibly TRBD1 on 6 matching bases. This CDR3 has 17 amino acids. V gave up 0 bases and J gave up 4 bases, with 14 bases separating them. Germline CDR1 is SGDLS and CDR2 is YYNGEE.

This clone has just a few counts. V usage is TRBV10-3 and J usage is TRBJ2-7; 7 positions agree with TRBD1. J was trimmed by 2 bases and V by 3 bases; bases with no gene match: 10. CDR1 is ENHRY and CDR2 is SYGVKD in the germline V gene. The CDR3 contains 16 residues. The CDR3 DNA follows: TGTGCCATCAGTGATAGCCCCGCGCAGGGGGCCTACGAGCAGTACTTC. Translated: CAISDSPAQGAYEQYF.

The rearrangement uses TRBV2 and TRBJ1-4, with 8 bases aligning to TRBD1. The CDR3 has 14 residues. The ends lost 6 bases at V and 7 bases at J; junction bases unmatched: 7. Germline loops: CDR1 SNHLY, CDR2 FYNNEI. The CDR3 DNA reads TGTGCCAGCAGGGGAGTGACAGGGGTTGAAAAACTGTTTTTT. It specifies CASRGVTGVEKLFF.

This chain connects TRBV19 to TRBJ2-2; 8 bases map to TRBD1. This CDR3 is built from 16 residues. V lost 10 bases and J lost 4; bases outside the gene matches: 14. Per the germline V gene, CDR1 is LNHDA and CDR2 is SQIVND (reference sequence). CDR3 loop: CAIGQGVGRGTGELFF. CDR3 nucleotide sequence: TGTGCCATTGGACAGGGAGTGGGCCGCGGCACCGGGGAGCTGTTTTTT.

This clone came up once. The CDR3 reads CASSVGRGSYEQYF. CDR3 DNA: TGTGCCAGCAGCGTAGGGCGCGGCTCCTACGAGCAGTACTTC. The chain links TRBV9 to TRBJ2-7; no definite D call. The germline gives CDR1 SGDLS, CDR2 YYNGEE. This CDR3 contains 14 residues. The germline V and J ends were trimmed by 0 bases and 0 bases, with 7 bases remaining between them.

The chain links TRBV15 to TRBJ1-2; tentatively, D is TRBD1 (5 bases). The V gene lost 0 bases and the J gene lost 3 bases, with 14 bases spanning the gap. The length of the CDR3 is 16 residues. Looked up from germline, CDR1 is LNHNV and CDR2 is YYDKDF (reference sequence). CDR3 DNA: TGTGCCACCAGCAGAGAAGTTGTAGGGGAAGACTATGGCTACACCTTC. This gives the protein CATSREVVGEDYGYTF.